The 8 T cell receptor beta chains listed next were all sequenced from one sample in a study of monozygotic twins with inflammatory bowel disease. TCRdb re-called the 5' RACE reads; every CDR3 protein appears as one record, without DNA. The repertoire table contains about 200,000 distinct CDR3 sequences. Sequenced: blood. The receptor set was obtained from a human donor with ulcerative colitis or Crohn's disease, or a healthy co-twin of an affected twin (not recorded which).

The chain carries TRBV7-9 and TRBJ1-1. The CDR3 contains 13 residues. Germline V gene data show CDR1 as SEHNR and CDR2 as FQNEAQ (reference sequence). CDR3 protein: CASSSLMNTEAFF.

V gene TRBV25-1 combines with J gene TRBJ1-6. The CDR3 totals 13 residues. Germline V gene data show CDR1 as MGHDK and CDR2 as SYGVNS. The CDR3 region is CASSETGNSPLHF.

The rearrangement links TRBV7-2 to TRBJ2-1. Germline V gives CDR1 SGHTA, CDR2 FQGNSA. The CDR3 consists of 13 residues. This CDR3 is CASSLSPFDEQFF.

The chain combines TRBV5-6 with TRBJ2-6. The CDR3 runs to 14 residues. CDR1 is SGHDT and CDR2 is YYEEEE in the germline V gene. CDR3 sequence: CASSVYSGANVLTF.

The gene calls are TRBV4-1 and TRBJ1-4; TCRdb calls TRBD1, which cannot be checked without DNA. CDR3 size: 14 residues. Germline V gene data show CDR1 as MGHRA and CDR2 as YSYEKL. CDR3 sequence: CASSHVGTEKKLFF.

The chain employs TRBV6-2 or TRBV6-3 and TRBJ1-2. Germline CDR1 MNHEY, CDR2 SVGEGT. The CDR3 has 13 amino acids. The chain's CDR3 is CASSYSPAYGYTF.

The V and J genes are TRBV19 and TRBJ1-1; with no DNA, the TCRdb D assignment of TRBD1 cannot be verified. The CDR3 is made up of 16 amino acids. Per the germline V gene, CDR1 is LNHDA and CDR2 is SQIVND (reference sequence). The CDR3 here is CASRPRSSTGYTEAFF. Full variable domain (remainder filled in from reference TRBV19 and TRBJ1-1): DGGITQSPKYLFRKEGQNVTLSCEQNLNHDAMYWYRQDPGQGLRLIYYSQIVNDFQKGDIAEGYSVSREKKESFPLTVTSAQKNPTAFYLCASRPRSSTGYTEAFFGQGTRLTVV.

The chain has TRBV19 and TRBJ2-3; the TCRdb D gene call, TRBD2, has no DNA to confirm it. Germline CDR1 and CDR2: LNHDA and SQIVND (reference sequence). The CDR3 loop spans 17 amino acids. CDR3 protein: CASSIASGGESTDTQYF. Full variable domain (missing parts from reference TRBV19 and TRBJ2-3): DGGITQSPKYLFRKEGQNVTLSCEQNLNHDAMYWYRQDPGQGLRLIYYSQIVNDFQKGDIAEGYSVSREKKESFPLTVTSAQKNPTAFYLCASSIASGGESTDTQYFGPGTRLTVL.